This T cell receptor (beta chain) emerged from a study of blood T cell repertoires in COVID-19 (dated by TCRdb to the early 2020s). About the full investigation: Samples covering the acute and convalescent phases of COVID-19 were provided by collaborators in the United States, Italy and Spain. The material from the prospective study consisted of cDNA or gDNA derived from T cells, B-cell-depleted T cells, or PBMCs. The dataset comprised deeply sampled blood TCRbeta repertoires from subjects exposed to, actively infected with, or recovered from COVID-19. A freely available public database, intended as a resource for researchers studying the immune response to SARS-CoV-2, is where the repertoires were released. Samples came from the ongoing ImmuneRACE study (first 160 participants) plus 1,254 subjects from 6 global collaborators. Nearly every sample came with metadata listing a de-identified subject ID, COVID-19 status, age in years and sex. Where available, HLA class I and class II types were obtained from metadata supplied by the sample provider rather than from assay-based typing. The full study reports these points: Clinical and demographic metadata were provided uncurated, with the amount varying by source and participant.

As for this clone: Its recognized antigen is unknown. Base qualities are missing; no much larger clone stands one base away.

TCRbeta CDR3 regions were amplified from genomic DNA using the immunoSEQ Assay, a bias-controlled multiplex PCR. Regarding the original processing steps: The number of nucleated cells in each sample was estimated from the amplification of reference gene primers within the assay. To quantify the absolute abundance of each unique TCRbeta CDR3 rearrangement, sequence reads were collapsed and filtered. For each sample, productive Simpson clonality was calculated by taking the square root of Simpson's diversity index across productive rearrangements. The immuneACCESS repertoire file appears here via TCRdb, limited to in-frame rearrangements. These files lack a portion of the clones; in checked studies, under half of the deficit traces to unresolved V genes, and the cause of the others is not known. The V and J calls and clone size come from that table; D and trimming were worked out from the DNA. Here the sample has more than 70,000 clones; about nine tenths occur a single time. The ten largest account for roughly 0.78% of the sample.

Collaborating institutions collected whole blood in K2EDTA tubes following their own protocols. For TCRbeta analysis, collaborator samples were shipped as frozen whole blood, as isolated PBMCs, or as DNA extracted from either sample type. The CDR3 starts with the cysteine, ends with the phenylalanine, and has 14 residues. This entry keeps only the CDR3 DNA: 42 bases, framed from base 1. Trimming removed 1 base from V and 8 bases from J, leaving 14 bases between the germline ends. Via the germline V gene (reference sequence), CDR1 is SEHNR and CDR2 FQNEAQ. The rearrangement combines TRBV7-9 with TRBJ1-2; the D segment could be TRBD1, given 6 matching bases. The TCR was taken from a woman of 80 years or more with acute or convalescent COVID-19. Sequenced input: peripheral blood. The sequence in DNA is TGTGCCAGCAGCTTAGAACAGGGCCGCTCGGGCTACACCTTC. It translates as CASSLEQGRSGYTF.